The T cell receptor beta chain under discussion was sequenced for a study of molecular identifiers for immune sequencing clone quantification. In this sample, this clonotype turned up once. TCRdb itself ran the PCR reads through MiXCR, one entry per CDR3 protein. The sample carries over 600,000 distinct CDR3 sequences, about 20% recorded once. CDR3 length: 17 amino acids. Germline V gene data show CDR1 as LNHNV and CDR2 as YYDKDF (reference sequence). Trimming cost V 4 bases and J 5 bases; bases outside gene matches: 10. Sequencing input: naive CD8+ T cells from blood, with Jurkat cell RNA spiked in. The subset: FACS-sorted CD8+CD4-CCR7+CD45RA+ naive T cells. The V call is TRBV15, the J call TRBJ2-2, with TRBD2 matching over 10 bases. The sequence came from a human donor in good health. Some libraries in this study had Jurkat cell RNA spiked in. The CDR3 DNA reads as TGTGCCACCAGCACGAGCGGACTAGCGGTGGGAACCGGGGAGCTGTTTTTT. Translated, it gives CATSTSGLAVGTGELFF.